Presented here are 15 T cell receptor beta chains from one specimen sequenced in a study of blood T cell repertoires in COVID-19. TCRdb's copy holds only in-frame clones and misses some; the assay was immunoSEQ multiplex PCR. The data hold roughly 250,000 clones, with 75% to 90% observed a single time. What was sequenced was peripheral blood. The receptors come from a man in his 60s who had recovered from COVID-19.

The V and J genes are TRBV15 and TRBJ2-1; TRBD2 is a possible D gene (5 bases). The CDR3 loop spans 16 amino acids. Deletions cut 0 bases from V and 4 bases from J, with 13 bases between. CDR1 is LNHNV and CDR2 is YYDKDF in the germline V gene (reference sequence). The CDR3 coding sequence is TGTGCCACCAGCAGAGATCAGGCAGGCGGGTACAATGAGCAGTTCTTC. Its translation is CATSRDQAGGYNEQFF.

This chain links TRBV6-1 with TRBJ1-5; the D is unclear. Germline lookup yields CDR1 MNHNS and CDR2 SASEGT. Trimming pared 2 bases from V and 0 bases from J, leaving 11 bases between. The CDR3 runs to 16 residues. The CDR3 DNA follows: TGTGCCAGCAGTGAAAGCAGACTCTATAGCAATCAGCCCCAGCATTTT. Encoded protein: CASSESRLYSNQPQHF.

This chain links TRBV5-1 with TRBJ2-1; 7 bases map to TRBD2. The junction had 3 bases not matched to a gene; V was cut back by 1 base and J by 2 bases. CDR3 size: 15 residues. Germline V gene sequence: CDR1 SGHRS, CDR2 YFSETQ. For the CDR3, the DNA is TGCGCCAGCAGCTTGAACAGCGGGGCCTACAATGAGCAGTTCTTC. This gives the protein CASSLNSGAYNEQFF.

The V and J genes are TRBV7-8 and TRBJ2-5, with D uncertain. Germline CDR1 is SGHVS and CDR2 is FQNEAQ. The CDR3 runs 14 residues. The ends were cut back, 1 base at V and 1 base at J, with 7 bases in the middle. CDR3 protein: CASSLVGVQETQYF. The CDR3 nucleotides read TGTGCCAGCAGCTTAGTAGGAGTCCAAGAGACCCAGTACTTC. Complete variable domain (other parts from reference TRBV7-8 and TRBJ2-5): GAGVSQSPRYKVAKRGQDVALRCDPISGHVSLFWYQQALGQGPEFLTYFQNEAQLDKSGLPSDRFFAERPEGSVSTLKIQRTQQEDSAVYLCASSLVGVQETQYFGPGTRLLVL.

The chain combines TRBV5-1 with TRBJ2-5; 11 bases agree with TRBD2. J lost 2 bases, V lost 2 bases, and 5 bases had no gene match. The length of the CDR3 is 16 residues. Looked up from germline, CDR1 is SGHRS and CDR2 is YFSETQ. This chain's CDR3 is CASSLLAGDPQETQYF. The CDR3 DNA reads as TGCGCCAGCAGCTTACTAGCGGGGGACCCTCAAGAGACCCAGTACTTC.

The V and J genes are TRBV19 and TRBJ1-2, with D hard to call. Germline V lookup: CDR1 LNHDA, CDR2 SQIVND (reference sequence). V was shortened by 7 bases and J by 4 bases, with 16 bases between the two germline ends. The CDR3 runs to 14 residues. The CDR3 region is CASNGRGKLYGYTF. CDR3 coding DNA: TGTGCCAGTAACGGTCGGGGAAAACTCTATGGCTACACCTTC.

The rearrangement uses TRBV7-2 and TRBJ1-2, with 7 bases matching TRBD1. Trimming took 6 bases from V and 7 from J; bases not matched to a gene: 8. CDR1 SGHTA and CDR2 FQGNSA come from the germline V gene. This CDR3 is 13 amino acids long. The CDR3 reads CASSPEGASGYTF. DNA for the CDR3: TGTGCCAGCAGTCCTGAGGGGGCTAGTGGCTACACCTTC.

The DNA for the CDR3 is TGTGCCAGCAGCTTAGGTTTGTTGGGGGGGCCGGGCACAGATACGCAGTATTTT. Residues: CASSLGLLGGPGTDTQYF. This chain connects TRBV11-3 to TRBJ2-3, with a possible D match to TRBD2 (7 bases). CDR1 and CDR2 from the germline V gene are SGHNT and YENEEA. The ends were cut back, 1 base at V and 1 base at J, with 18 bases in the middle. The CDR3 is 18 residues long.

The DNA for the CDR3 is TGTGCCAGCAGCCACTTACAGGGGCTAAGCTCTGGAAACACCATATATTTT. Protein product: CASSHLQGLSSGNTIYF. The rearrangement joins TRBV4-2 to TRBJ1-3; 7 positions match TRBD1. J lost 0 bases, V lost 3 bases, and 8 bases had no gene match. The CDR3 sequence is 17 residues long. Germline values: CDR1 LGHNA, CDR2 YNFKEQ.

Of note for this clone: Other DNA sequences of this sample code for an identical CDR3. The CDR3 DNA is TGTGCCAGCAGCCCCGGGACACCAAACTATGGCTACACCTTC. It is translated as CASSPGTPNYGYTF. The rearrangement joins TRBV28 to TRBJ1-2; D perhaps matches TRBD1 (6 bases). The CDR3 consists of 14 residues. Germline V CDR1 and CDR2: MDHEN, SYDVKM. V was pared by 6 bases and J by 2 bases, with 13 bases between.

The V gene is TRBV7-2, the J gene TRBJ2-3, with a weak D call TRBD1 (5 bases). Germline V lookup: CDR1 SGHTA, CDR2 FQGNSA. The CDR3 spans 15 residues. Trimming pared 5 bases from V and 6 bases from J, leaving 18 bases between. Here the CDR3 DNA reads TGTGCCAGCAGCCCGGGTAGGGGTTCATTCGATACGCAGTATTTT. Encoded protein: CASSPGRGSFDTQYF.

The V gene is TRBV3-1 (or the pseudogene TRBV3-2), the J gene TRBJ2-5; D is ambiguous. CDR1 is LGHDT, CDR2 YNNKEL, per germline (reference sequence). Trimming shortened V by 4 bases and J by 5 bases, and 20 bases separated the two germline ends. The CDR3 is 16 amino acids. As DNA, the CDR3 is TGTGCCAGCAGCCCCAAAGAAGAGCTAGTCTCGGAGACCCAGTACTTC. It codes for CASSPKEELVSETQYF.

The rearrangement uses TRBV28 and TRBJ1-2; no reliable D call. Germline V lookup: CDR1 MDHEN, CDR2 SYDVKM. The CDR3 runs to 13 residues. V dropped 3 bases and J dropped 8 bases, with 13 bases sitting between them. CDR3 amino acids: CASSFGGISGYTF. DNA of the CDR3: TGTGCCAGCAGTTTCGGAGGAATTAGCGGCTACACCTTC.

The chain recombines TRBV18 with TRBJ1-1, with D possibly being TRBD1 (5 bases). The CDR3 is 14 residues long. V lost 8 bases and J lost 5, with 18 bases in between. Germline CDR1 is KGHSH and CDR2 is LQKENI. The DNA of the CDR3 is TGTGCCAGCAGATCCTCCCAGGGCCCAACTGAAGCTTTCTTT. This encodes CASRSSQGPTEAFF.

This sequence joins TRBV3-1 (or the pseudogene TRBV3-2) and TRBJ1-3; D is undetermined. The length of the CDR3 is 11 residues. Germline CDR1 and CDR2: LGHDT and YNNKEL (reference sequence). The V gene lost 4 bases and the J gene lost 10 bases, with 8 bases spanning the gap. This CDR3 reads CASSRGFTIYF. As DNA, the CDR3 is TGTGCCAGCAGCCGAGGGTTTACCATATATTTT.